This T cell receptor beta chain is from a study of breast tumors, draining lymph nodes, adjacent tissues. Turning to this clonotype: Its antigen is not identified.

Samples came from axillary lymph nodes draining the breast cancer. In TCRdb, the multiplex PCR reads were re-called with MiXCR into one record per CDR3 protein. The sample has 70,000 to 85,000 distinct CDR3 sequences; about 20% are singletons. Per the germline V gene, CDR1 is LNHDA and CDR2 is SQIVND (reference sequence). The germline V and J ends were trimmed by 7 bases and 2 bases, with 36 bases remaining between them. This CDR3 spans 22 amino acids. Findings of the study overall: The data were judged consistent with most tumor T cells coming from lymph node and expanding in tumor.

The sequenced material came from axillary lymph node tissue. The gene calls are TRBV19 and TRBJ2-4; D may be TRBD1 or TRBD2 (8 bases each). The clonotype was recovered from a female donor with breast cancer. Some clones in this sample may be carry-over from other donors' samples. Here the CDR3 reads CASTGGSGGFAGGFGSKNIQYF. CDR3 coding DNA: TGTGCCAGTACTGGAGGTTCAGGGGGCTTTGCGGGAGGATTCGGGTCCAAAAACATTCAGTACTTC.